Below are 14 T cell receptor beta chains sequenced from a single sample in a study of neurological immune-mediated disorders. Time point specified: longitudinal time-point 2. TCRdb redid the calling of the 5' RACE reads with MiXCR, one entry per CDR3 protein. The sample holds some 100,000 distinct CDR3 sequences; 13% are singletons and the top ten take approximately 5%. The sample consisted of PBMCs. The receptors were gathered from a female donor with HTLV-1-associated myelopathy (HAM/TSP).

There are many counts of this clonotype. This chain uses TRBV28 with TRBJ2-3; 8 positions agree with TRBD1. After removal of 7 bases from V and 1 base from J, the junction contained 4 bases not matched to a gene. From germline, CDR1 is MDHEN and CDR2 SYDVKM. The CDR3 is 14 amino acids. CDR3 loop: CASTTTGGTDTQYF. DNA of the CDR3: TGTGCCAGCACCACGACAGGGGGCACAGATACGCAGTATTTT.

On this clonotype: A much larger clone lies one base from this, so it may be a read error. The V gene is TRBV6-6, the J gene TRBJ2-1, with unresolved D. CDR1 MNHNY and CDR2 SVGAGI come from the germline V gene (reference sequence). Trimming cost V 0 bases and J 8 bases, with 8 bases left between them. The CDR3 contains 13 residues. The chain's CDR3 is CASSYSSRHEQFF. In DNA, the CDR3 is TGTGCCAGCAGTTACTCGTCGAGGCATGAGCAGTTCTTC.

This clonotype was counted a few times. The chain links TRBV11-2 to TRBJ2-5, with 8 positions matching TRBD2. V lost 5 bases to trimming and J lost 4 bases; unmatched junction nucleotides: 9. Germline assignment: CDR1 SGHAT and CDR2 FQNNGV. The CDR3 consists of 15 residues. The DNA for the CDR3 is TGTGCCAGCAGCCCAACCGGGGGGGCCCCAGAGACCCAGTACTTC. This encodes CASSPTGGAPETQYF. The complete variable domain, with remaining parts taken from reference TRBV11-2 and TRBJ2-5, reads EAGVAQSPRYKIIEKRQSVAFWCNPISGHATLYWYQQILGQGPKLLIQFQNNGVVDDSQLPKDRFSAERLKGVDSTLKIQPAKLEDSAVYLCASSPTGGAPETQYFGPGTRLLVL.

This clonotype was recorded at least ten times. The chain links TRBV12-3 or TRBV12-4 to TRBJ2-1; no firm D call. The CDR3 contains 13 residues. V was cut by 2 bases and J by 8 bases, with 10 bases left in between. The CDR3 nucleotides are TGTGCCAGCAGTTTACAACAATTTGATGAGCAGTTCTTC. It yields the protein CASSLQQFDEQFF.

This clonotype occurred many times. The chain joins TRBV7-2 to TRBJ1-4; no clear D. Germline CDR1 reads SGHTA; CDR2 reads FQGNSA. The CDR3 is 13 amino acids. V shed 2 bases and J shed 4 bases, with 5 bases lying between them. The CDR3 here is CASSLSFNEKLFF. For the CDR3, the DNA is TGTGCCAGCAGCTTAAGTTTTAATGAAAAACTGTTTTTT.

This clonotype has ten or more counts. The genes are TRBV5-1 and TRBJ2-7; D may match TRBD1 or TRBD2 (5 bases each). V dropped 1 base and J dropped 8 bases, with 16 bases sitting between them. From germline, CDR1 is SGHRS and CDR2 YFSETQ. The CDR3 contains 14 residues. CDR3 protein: CASSLSAGPGQQYF. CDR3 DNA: TGCGCCAGCAGCTTGTCGGCTGGACCGGGGCAGCAGTACTTC.

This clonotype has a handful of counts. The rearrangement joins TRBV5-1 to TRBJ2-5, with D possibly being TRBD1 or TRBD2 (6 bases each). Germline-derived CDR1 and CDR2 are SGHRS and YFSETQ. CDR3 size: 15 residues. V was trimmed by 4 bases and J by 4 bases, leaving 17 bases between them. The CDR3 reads CASSANIGGRETQYF. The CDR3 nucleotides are TGCGCCAGCAGCGCAAACATAGGGGGGCGAGAGACCCAGTACTTC.

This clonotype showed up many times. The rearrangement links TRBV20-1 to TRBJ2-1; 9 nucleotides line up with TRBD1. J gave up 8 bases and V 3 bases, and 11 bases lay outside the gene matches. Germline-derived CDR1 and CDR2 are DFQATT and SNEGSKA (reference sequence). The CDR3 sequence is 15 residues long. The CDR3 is CSASKNGDRGYEQFF. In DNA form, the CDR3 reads TGCAGTGCTAGTAAAAACGGCGACAGGGGGTATGAGCAGTTCTTC.

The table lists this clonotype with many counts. CDR3 sequence: CASSLESPGNTIYF. DNA of the CDR3: TGCGCCAGCAGCTTGGAAAGCCCTGGAAACACCATATATTTT. The chain couples TRBV5-1 to TRBJ1-3; D gene unclear. The V gene lost 0 bases and the J gene lost 2 bases, with 6 bases spanning the gap. The germline V gene has CDR1 SGHRS and CDR2 YFSETQ. The CDR3 has 14 residues.

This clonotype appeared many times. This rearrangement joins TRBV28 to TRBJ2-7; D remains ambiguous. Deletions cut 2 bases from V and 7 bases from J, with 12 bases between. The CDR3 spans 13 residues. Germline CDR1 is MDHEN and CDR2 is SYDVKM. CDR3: CASSLGPTGEQYF. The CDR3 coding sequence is TGTGCCAGCAGTTTAGGGCCCACCGGGGAGCAGTACTTC.

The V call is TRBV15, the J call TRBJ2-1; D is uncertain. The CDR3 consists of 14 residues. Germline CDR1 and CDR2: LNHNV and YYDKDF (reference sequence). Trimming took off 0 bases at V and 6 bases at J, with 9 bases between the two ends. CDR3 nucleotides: TGTGCCACCAGCAGAGAGGGTGCGTCCAATGAGCAGTTCTTC. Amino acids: CATSREGASNEQFF. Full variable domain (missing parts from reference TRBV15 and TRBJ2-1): DAMVIQNPRYQVTQFGKPVTLSCSQTLNHNVMYWYQQKSSQAPKLLFHYYDKDFNNEADTPDNFQSRRPNTSFCFLDIRSPGLGDTAMYLCATSREGASNEQFFGPGTRLTVL.

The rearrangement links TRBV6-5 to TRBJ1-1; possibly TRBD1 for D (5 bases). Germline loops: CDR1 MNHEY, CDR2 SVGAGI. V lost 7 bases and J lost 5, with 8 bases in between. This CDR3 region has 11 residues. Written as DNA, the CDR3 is TGTGCCAGCACCGACAGAACTGAAGCTTTCTTT. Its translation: CASTDRTEAFF.

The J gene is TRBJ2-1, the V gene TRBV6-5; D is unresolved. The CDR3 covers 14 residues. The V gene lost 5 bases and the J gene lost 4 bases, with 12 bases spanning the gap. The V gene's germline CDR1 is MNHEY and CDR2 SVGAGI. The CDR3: CASSRHPLYNEQFF. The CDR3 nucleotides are TGTGCCAGCAGTAGGCATCCCCTGTACAATGAGCAGTTCTTC.

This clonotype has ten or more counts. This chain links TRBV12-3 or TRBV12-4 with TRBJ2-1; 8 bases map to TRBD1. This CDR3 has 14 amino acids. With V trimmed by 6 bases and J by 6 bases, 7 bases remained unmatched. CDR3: CASSLDRGGNEQFF. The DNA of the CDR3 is TGTGCCAGCAGCCTAGACAGGGGTGGCAATGAGCAGTTCTTC.